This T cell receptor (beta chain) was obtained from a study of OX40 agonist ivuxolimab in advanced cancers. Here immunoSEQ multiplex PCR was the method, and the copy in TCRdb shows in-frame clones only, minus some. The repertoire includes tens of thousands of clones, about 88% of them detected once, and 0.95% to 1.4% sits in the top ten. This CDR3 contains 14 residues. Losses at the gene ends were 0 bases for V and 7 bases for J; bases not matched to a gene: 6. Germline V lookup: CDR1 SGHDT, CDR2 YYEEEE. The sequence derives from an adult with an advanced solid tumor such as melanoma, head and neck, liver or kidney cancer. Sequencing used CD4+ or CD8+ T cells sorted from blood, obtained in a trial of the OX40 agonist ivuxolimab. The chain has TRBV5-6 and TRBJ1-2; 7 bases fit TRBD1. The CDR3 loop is CASSLDRGRGGYTF. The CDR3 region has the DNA TGTGCCAGCAGCTTGGACAGGGGAAGAGGTGGCTACACCTTC.